Following are 21 T cell receptor beta chains from one sample sequenced in a study of shared clonotypes between healthy human individuals. Assay: immunoSEQ multiplex PCR; the TCRdb copy retains only in-frame clones and omits some. The top ten clones hold roughly a tenth of a sample with about 340,000 clones, 73% of them seen once. Material for sequencing was memory CD4+ T cells sorted from blood. Subset indicated: CD45RA-negative fraction. The origin of the receptors is a man aged 30 to 45 in good health.

The CDR3 here is CASSHGLADNEQFF. In DNA form, the CDR3 reads TGCGCCAGCAGCCACGGACTAGCGGACAATGAGCAGTTCTTC. The J gene is TRBJ2-1, the V gene TRBV5-1, with 10 bases identical to TRBD2. The ends lost 4 bases at V and 5 bases at J; junction bases unmatched: 3. The CDR3 is made up of 14 amino acids. The germline CDR1 and CDR2 sequences are SGHRS and YFSETQ.

In the case of this clone: It may be a read error: a sequence one base away is much more abundant. Other DNA sequences from this sample encode an identical CDR3 as well. The chain employs TRBV5-1 and TRBJ2-7, with no clear D. The germline CDR1 and CDR2 sequences are SGHRS and YFSETQ. V lost 0 bases, J lost 2 bases, and 6 bases lay in between. CDR3 size: 13 residues. The CDR3 loop is CASSLERAYEQYF. CDR3 nucleotide sequence: TGCGCCAGCAGCTTGGAACGGGCCTACGAGCAGTACTTC.

The rearrangement joins TRBV29-1 to TRBJ2-1; 13 bases align to TRBD2. The CDR3 has 15 residues. Unmatched junction bases numbered 7, after V lost 3 bases and J lost 8 bases. Germline V gene lookup returns CDR1 SQVTM and CDR2 ANQGSEA. The CDR3, as DNA: TGCAGCGTTGATGGACTAGCGGGAGTCATCTATGAGCAGTTCTTC. It encodes CSVDGLAGVIYEQFF.

This chain joins TRBV19 and TRBJ2-1; TRBD1 aligns across 10 bases. Germline CDR1 LNHDA, CDR2 SQIVND (reference sequence). Unmatched junction bases numbered 4, after V lost 5 bases and J lost 3 bases. CDR3 length equals 15 residues. As DNA, the CDR3 is TGTGCCAGTAGTTGGGGACAGGGGCTCTACAATGAGCAGTTCTTC. It yields the protein CASSWGQGLYNEQFF.

J is TRBJ2-3 and V is TRBV5-1; 9 bases line up with TRBD1. V was pared by 4 bases and J by 3 bases, with 15 bases of the junction left unmatched. The CDR3 is 18 amino acids. Germline values: CDR1 SGHRS, CDR2 YFSETQ. DNA of the CDR3: TGCGCCAGCAGCCCCCGCACAATACAGGGGGCGCGGACAGATACGCAGTATTTT. Its protein is CASSPRTIQGARTDTQYF.

The rearrangement joins TRBV7-9 to TRBJ2-7; D is possibly TRBD1 (5 bases). CDR3 length: 13 amino acids. Trimming left V 3 bases short and J 5 bases short, with 11 bases between. Germline V gene sequence: CDR1 SEHNR, CDR2 FQNEAQ (reference sequence). The CDR3 here is CASSLVRANEQYF. CDR3 nucleotides: TGTGCCAGCAGCTTGGTCAGGGCTAACGAGCAGTACTTC.

Comment on this clone: Other DNA sequences in this specimen translate into the identical CDR3. The gene calls are TRBV5-4 and TRBJ2-3, with 9 bases that match TRBD2. The germline CDR1 and CDR2 sequences are SGHNT and YYREEE (reference sequence). J was trimmed by 2 bases and V by 4 bases; bases with no gene match: 8. This CDR3 contains 16 residues. The CDR3 bases are TGTGCCAGCAGCGCGGGACTAGCTGGAGCCACAGATACGCAGTATTTT. This codes for CASSAGLAGATDTQYF.

V gene TRBV5-1 combines with J gene TRBJ2-7; D is unresolved. The CDR3 totals 19 residues. Germline V lookup: CDR1 SGHRS, CDR2 YFSETQ. Between the trimmed V and J ends, which lost 4 bases and 7 bases, there was a span of 33 bases. The CDR3 DNA sequence: TGCGCCAGCAGCCAAACTAATCGAAGAAACCCTCCAATAACCGGGGAGCAGTACTTC. Its translation is CASSQTNRRNPPITGEQYF.

Written as DNA, the CDR3 is TGTGCCAGTAGTATTGAAGGCCTTCGGGGGGCTGAAGCTTTCTTT. Translating gives CASSIEGLRGAEAFF. The V and J genes are TRBV19 and TRBJ1-1; tentatively, D is TRBD1 (5 bases). The CDR3 has 15 residues. Germline V gives CDR1 LNHDA, CDR2 SQIVND (reference sequence). V shed 3 bases and J shed 6 bases, with 17 bases lying between them.

CDR3 bases: TGTGCCAGCTCCCGCTATCAGCCCCAGCATTTT. Translating gives CASSRYQPQHF. The chain uses TRBV28 and TRBJ1-5; D is unclear. The CDR3 runs 11 residues. With 8 bases removed from V and 5 bases from J, the gap between germline ends came to 7 bases. CDR1 and CDR2 (germline): MDHEN, SYDVKM.

The V gene is TRBV10-2, the J gene TRBJ2-7; 8 bases map to TRBD1. In germline, CDR1 is WSHSY, CDR2 SAAADI. This CDR3 spans 16 amino acids. The V gene end was trimmed by 0 bases and the J gene end by 3 bases; junction bases not matched to a gene: 7. The chain's CDR3 is CASSESGGTGGYEQYF. The CDR3 DNA follows: TGCGCCAGCAGTGAGTCTGGGGGGACAGGTGGCTACGAGCAGTACTTC.

As regards this clone: This CDR3 is also generated by other DNA sequences in the sample. The rearrangement links TRBV9 to TRBJ1-1; D ambiguous. The germline V and J ends were trimmed by 0 bases and 3 bases, with 6 bases remaining between them. Germline CDR1 and CDR2: SGDLS and YYNGEE. The length of the CDR3 is 13 residues. DNA for the CDR3: TGTGCCAGCAGCGTAGACGGATACACTGAAGCTTTCTTT. Amino acid sequence: CASSVDGYTEAFF.

The genes are TRBV15 and TRBJ1-2, with D possibly matching TRBD1 (5 bases). Germline V CDR1 and CDR2: LNHNV, YYDKDF (reference sequence). The CDR3 totals 15 residues. V lost 1 base to trimming and J lost 4 bases, with 13 bases between them. The CDR3 sequence: CATSRAPTALYGYTF. Written as DNA, the CDR3 is TGTGCCACCAGCAGAGCCCCGACAGCCCTCTATGGCTACACCTTC.

This clone was observed a single time. This may be a read error: a much more frequent sequence differs by one nucleotide. This sample includes further DNA sequences coding for the same CDR3. This rearrangement joins TRBV7-9 to TRBJ2-1, with TRBD2 as a possible D gene (6 bases). Trimming cost V 5 bases and J 2 bases, with 16 bases left between them. This CDR3 comprises 16 residues. Germline V gene lookup returns CDR1 SEHNR and CDR2 FQNEAQ (reference sequence). The CDR3 spells CASSQARGLAYNEQFF. The CDR3 DNA sequence: TGTGCCAGCAGCCAAGCCCGGGGACTTGCCTACAATGAGCAGTTCTTC.

This chain links TRBV27 with TRBJ2-7, with 9 bases that match TRBD1. With 5 bases clipped from V and 5 bases from J, the junction kept 10 bases outside the gene matches. The CDR3 covers 15 residues. Germline V gives CDR1 MNHEY, CDR2 SMNVEV (reference sequence). The CDR3 sequence is CASSNRDRDLHEQYF. CDR3 in DNA: TGTGCCAGCAGTAACCGGGACAGGGACCTCCACGAGCAGTACTTC.

This chain connects TRBV7-3 to TRBJ2-5; 7 bases align to TRBD2. Germline CDR1 is SGHTA and CDR2 is FQGTGA. The CDR3 runs 14 residues. Losses at the gene ends were 5 bases for V and 2 bases for J; bases not matched to a gene: 5. Written as DNA, the CDR3 is TGTGCCAGCAGCCCGGGAGGCAGACAAGAGACCCAGTACTTC. Translation: CASSPGGRQETQYF.

V gene TRBV5-4 combines with J gene TRBJ2-7; 13 positions agree with TRBD2. Unmatched junction bases numbered 7, after V lost 4 bases and J lost 6 bases. Germline-derived CDR1 and CDR2 are SGHNT and YYREEE (reference sequence). CDR3 length: 15 residues. The CDR3 spells CASSATSGRVREQYF. Written as DNA, the CDR3 is TGTGCCAGCAGCGCCACTAGCGGGAGGGTGCGCGAGCAGTACTTC.

A note on this clone: Other DNA sequences in the sample encode the same CDR3. The chain's CDR3 is CASSFGSTDTQYF. The CDR3 DNA sequence: TGTGCCAGCAGCTTCGGCAGCACAGATACGCAGTATTTT. V and J are TRBV7-9 and TRBJ2-3; D unresolved. V lost 3 bases, J lost 0 bases, and 4 bases lay in between. The CDR3 length is 13 residues. CDR1 and CDR2 (germline): SEHNR, FQNEAQ (reference sequence).

Here the CDR3 DNA reads TGTGCCAGCAGGGGACATTCTAATGAAAAACTGTTTTTT. It is translated as CASRGHSNEKLFF. The V and J genes are TRBV6-5 and TRBJ1-4; D perhaps matches TRBD1 (6 bases). The CDR3 length is 13 residues. V dropped 6 bases and J dropped 3 bases, with 8 bases sitting between them. Germline-derived CDR1 and CDR2 are MNHEY and SVGAGI.

The chain combines TRBV19 with TRBJ2-7; no clear D gene. The CDR3 sequence is 13 residues long. V dropped 5 bases and J dropped 0 bases, with 8 bases sitting between them. In germline, CDR1 is LNHDA, CDR2 SQIVND (reference sequence). CDR3 residues: CASSHQHSYEQYF. The CDR3 DNA sequence: TGTGCCAGTAGTCATCAACACTCCTACGAGCAGTACTTC.

V is TRBV2 and J is TRBJ1-4; 9 bases fit TRBD1. Trimming took 7 bases from V and 7 from J; bases not matched to a gene: 10. From germline, CDR1 is SNHLY and CDR2 FYNNEI. This CDR3 region has 15 residues. This CDR3 is CASNSRDREGEKLFF. In DNA form, the CDR3 reads TGTGCCAGCAATTCACGGGACAGGGAGGGTGAAAAACTGTTTTTT.